This record concerns one TCR beta chain sequence. TCRdb's table, derived via immunoSEQ multiplex PCR, lists solely in-frame clones and lacks some. The sample carries 35,000 to 50,000 clones, about 88% recorded once. This record comes from a study of T cell changes during pregnancy in multiple sclerosis. V dropped 6 bases and J dropped 6; count of bases not matched to a gene: 12. The germline CDR1 and CDR2 sequences are MNHEY and SMNVEV (reference sequence). The CDR3 loop spans 17 amino acids. This specimen was CD4+ T cells from peripheral blood mononuclear cells, taken in the second trimester of pregnancy. This sequence originates from a female donor with multiple sclerosis, enrolled in a pregnancy study. The gene calls are TRBV27 and TRBJ2-3, with TRBD2 matching over 13 bases. The CDR3 loop is CASRSLGTSGNKDTQYF. The CDR3 DNA follows: TGTGCCAGCAGATCCCTAGGGACTAGCGGGAATAAGGATACGCAGTATTTT.